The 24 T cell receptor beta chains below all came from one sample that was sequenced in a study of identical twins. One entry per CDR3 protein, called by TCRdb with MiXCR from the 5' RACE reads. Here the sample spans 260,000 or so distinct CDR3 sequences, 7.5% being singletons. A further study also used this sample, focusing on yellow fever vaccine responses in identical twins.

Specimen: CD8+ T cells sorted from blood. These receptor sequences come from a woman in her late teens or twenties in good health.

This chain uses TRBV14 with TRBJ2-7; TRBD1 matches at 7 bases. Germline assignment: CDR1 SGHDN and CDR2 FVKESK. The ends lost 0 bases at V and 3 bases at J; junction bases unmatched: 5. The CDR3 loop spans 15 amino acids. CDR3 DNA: TGTGCCAGCAGCCAAGAGGGACAGTGGAACTACGAGCAGTACGTC. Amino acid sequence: CASSQEGQWNYEQYV.

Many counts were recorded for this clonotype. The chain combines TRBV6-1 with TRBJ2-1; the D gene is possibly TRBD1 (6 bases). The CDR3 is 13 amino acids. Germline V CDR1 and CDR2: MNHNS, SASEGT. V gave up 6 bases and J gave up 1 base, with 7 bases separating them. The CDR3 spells CASRDSSYNEQFF. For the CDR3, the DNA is TGTGCCAGCAGGGACAGTTCCTACAATGAGCAGTTCTTC.

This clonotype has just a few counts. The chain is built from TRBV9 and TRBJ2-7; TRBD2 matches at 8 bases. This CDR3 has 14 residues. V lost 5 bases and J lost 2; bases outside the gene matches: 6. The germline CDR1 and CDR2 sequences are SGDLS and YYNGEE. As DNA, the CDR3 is TGTGCCAGCAGTGCCAGCGGGAGTCCCTACGAGCAGTACTTC. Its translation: CASSASGSPYEQYF.

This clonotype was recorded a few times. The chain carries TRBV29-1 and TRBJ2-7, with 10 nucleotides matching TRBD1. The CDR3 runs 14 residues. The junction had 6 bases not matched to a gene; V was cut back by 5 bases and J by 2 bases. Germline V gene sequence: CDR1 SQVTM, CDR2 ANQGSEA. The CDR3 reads CSVNPGQGPYEQYF. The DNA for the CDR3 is TGCAGCGTTAACCCGGGACAGGGGCCCTACGAGCAGTACTTC.

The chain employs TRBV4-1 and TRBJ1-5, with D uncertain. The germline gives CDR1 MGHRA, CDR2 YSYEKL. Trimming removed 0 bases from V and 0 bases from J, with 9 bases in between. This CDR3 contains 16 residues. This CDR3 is CASSQDGTYSNQPQHF. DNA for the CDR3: TGCGCCAGCAGCCAAGATGGCACCTATAGCAATCAGCCCCAGCATTTT.

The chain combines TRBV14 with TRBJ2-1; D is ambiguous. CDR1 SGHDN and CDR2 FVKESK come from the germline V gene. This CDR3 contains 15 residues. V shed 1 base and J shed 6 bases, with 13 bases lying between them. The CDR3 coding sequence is TGTGCCAGCAGCCAAGTCGTCGGGCACACCAATGAGCAGTTCTTC. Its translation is CASSQVVGHTNEQFF.

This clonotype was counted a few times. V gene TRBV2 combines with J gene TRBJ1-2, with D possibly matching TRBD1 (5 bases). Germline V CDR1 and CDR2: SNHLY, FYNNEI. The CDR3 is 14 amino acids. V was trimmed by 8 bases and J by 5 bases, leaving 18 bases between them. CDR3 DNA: TGTGCCAGCCGATCCCAGGGAACGGGATATGGCTACACCTTC. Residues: CASRSQGTGYGYTF.

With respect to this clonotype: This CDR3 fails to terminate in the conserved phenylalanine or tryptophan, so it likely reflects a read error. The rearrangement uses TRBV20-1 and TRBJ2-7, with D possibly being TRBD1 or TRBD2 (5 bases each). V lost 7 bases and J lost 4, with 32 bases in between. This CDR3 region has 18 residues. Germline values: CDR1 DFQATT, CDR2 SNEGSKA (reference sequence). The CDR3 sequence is CSVGASQTGRQLTYEQYI. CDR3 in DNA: TGCAGTGTTGGGGCGTCCCAAACGGGAAGACAGCTTACGTACGAGCAGTACATC.

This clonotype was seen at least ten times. The CDR3 sequence is CASSSHSGGPIYGYTF. CDR3 sequence (DNA): TGTGCCAGCAGCTCGCACTCTGGGGGGCCTATCTATGGCTACACCTTC. The chain links TRBV9 to TRBJ1-2, with D possibly TRBD1 on 6 matching bases. This CDR3 has 16 amino acids. Germline lookup yields CDR1 SGDLS and CDR2 YYNGEE. Trimming took off 4 bases at V and 4 bases at J, with 20 bases between the two ends.

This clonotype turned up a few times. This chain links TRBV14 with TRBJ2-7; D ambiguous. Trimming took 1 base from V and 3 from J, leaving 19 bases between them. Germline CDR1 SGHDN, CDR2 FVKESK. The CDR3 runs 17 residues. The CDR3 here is CASSQANPASSRYEQYF. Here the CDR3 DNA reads TGTGCCAGCAGCCAAGCTAATCCGGCCAGCAGTCGCTACGAGCAGTACTTC.

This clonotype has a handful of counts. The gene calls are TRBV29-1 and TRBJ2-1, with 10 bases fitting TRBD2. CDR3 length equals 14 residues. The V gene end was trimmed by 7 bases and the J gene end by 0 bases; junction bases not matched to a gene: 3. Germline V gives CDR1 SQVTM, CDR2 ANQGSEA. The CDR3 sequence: CSGVAGGSYNEQFF. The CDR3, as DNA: TGCAGCGGCGTAGCGGGGGGCTCCTACAATGAGCAGTTCTTC.

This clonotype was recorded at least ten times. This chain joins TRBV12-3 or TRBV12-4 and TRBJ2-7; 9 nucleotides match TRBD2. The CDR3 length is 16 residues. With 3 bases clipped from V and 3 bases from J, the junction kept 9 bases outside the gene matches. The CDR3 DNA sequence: TGTGCCAGCAGTTTCAGGGTAGCGGGAGTGGACTACGAGCAGTACTTC. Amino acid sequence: CASSFRVAGVDYEQYF.

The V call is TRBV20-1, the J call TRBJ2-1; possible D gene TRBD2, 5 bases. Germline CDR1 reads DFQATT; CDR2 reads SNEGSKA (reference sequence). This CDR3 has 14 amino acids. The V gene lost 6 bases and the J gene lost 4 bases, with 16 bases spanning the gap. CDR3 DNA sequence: TGCAGTGCCGATACTTTAGCGACTTACAATGAGCAGTTCTTC. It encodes CSADTLATYNEQFF.

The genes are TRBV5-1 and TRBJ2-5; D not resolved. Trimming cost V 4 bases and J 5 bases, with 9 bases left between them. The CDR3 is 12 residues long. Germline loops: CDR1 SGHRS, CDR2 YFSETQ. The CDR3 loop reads CASSVNRETQYF. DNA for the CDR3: TGCGCCAGCAGCGTAAACCGGGAGACCCAGTACTTC. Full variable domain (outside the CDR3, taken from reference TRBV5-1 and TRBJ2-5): KAGVTQTPRYLIKTRGQQVTLSCSPISGHRSVSWYQQTPGQGLQFLFEYFSETQRNKGNFPGRFSGRQFSNSRSEMNVSTLELGDSALYLCASSVNRETQYFGPGTRLLVL.

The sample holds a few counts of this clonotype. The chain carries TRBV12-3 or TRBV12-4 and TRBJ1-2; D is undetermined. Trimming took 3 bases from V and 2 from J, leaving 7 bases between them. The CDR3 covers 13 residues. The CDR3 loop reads CASSFPMNYGYTF. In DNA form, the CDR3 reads TGTGCCAGCAGTTTCCCGATGAACTATGGCTACACCTTC.

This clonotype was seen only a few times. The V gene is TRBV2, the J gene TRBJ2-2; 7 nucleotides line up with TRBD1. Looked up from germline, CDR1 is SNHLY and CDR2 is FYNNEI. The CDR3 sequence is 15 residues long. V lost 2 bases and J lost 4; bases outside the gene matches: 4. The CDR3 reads CASSEPRQGTGELFF. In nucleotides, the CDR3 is TGTGCCAGCAGTGAACCCAGACAGGGCACCGGGGAGCTGTTTTTT.

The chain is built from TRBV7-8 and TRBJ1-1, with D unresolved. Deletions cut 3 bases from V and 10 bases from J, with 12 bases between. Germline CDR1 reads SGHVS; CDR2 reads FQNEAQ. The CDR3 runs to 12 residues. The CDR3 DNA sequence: TGTGCCAGCAGCTTGTCCGTTAGTGGAGCTTTCTTT. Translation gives CASSLSVSGAFF.

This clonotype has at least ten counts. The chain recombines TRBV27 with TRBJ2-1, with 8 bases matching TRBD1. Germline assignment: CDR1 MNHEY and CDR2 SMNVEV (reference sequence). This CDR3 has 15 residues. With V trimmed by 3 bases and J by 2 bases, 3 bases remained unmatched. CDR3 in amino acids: CASSLWDRTYNEQFF. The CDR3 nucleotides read TGTGCCAGCAGTTTGTGGGACAGGACCTACAATGAGCAGTTCTTC.

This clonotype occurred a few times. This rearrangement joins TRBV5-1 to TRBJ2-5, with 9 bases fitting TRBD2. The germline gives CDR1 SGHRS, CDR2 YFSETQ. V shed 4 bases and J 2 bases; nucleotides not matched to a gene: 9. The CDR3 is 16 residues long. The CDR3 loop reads CASSRVVAGAQETQYF. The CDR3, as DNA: TGCGCCAGCAGCCGGGTGGTAGCGGGGGCTCAAGAGACCCAGTACTTC.

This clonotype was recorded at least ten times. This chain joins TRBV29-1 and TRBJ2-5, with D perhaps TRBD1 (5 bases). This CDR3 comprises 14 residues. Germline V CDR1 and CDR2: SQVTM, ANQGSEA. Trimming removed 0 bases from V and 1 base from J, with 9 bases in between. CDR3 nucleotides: TGCAGCGTTGAAGATCCCGACAGCCAAGAGACCCAGTACTTC. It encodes CSVEDPDSQETQYF.

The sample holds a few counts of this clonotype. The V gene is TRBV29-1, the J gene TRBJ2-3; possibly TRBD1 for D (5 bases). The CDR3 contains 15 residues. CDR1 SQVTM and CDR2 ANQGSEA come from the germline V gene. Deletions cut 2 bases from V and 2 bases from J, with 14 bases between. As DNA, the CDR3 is TGCAGCGTTGAAATGGAAGGGGATACCACAGATACGCAGTATTTT. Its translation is CSVEMEGDTTDTQYF.

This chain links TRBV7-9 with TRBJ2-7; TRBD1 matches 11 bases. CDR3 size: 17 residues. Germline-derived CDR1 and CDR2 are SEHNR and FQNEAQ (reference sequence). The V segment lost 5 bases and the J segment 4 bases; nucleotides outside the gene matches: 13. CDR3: CASSRPGTGGTPYEQYF. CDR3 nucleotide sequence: TGTGCCAGCAGCCGTCCCGGGACAGGGGGGACCCCTTACGAGCAGTACTTC.

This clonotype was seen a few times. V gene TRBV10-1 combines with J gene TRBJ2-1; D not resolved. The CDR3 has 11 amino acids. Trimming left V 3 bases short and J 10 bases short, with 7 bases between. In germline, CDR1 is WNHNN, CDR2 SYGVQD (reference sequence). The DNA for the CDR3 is TGCGCCAGCAGTGATGGTCGGGAGCAGTTCTTC. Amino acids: CASSDGREQFF.

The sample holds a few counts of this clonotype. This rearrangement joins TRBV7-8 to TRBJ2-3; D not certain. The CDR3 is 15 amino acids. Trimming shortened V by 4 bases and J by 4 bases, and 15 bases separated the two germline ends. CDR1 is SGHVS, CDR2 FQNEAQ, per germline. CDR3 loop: CASSSKGYFSDTQYF. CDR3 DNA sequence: TGTGCCAGCAGCTCCAAGGGATACTTTTCAGATACGCAGTATTTT. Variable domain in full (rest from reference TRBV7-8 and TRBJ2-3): GAGVSQSPRYKVAKRGQDVALRCDPISGHVSLFWYQQALGQGPEFLTYFQNEAQLDKSGLPSDRFFAERPEGSVSTLKIQRTQQEDSAVYLCASSSKGYFSDTQYFGPGTRLTVL.